The 10 T cell receptor beta chains below all came from one sample that was sequenced in a study of CD8+ T cells in alopecia areata. Extracted from the samples, RNA was reverse transcribed into cDNA to serve as the sequencing template. Method: immunoSEQ multiplex PCR; TCRdb's copy keeps in-frame clones and lacks some. The repertoire includes roughly 150,000 clones, around 55% of them detected once, and roughly 21% sits in the top ten. The input for sequencing was CD8+ T cells sorted from blood, taken at week 0. The source of these receptors is a human donor with alopecia areata.

The V call is TRBV5-1, the J call TRBJ1-1; TRBD1 aligns across 10 bases. CDR3 length: 15 amino acids. CDR1 is SGHRS, CDR2 YFSETQ, per germline. V lost 3 bases to trimming and J lost 1 base; unmatched junction nucleotides: 3. The DNA of the CDR3 is TGCGCCAGCAGCTACGGACAGGGGGGGAACACTGAAGCTTTCTTT. Its protein product is CASSYGQGGNTEAFF.

The genes are TRBV2 and TRBJ2-5; D is uncertain. The germline V and J ends were trimmed by 7 bases and 4 bases, with 10 bases remaining between them. The CDR3 totals 12 residues. Germline CDR1 is SNHLY and CDR2 is FYNNEI. As DNA, the CDR3 is TGTGCCAGCACCGTGGGAAGAGAGACCCAGTACTTC. Translating it yields CASTVGRETQYF.

The V gene is TRBV4-3, the J gene TRBJ1-5; TRBD1 is a possible D gene (6 bases). From germline, CDR1 is LGHNA and CDR2 YSLEER. The CDR3 totals 14 residues. V lost 0 bases and J 7 bases, leaving 10 bases between the germline ends. The CDR3 bases are TGCGCCAGCAGCCAAGATCCAGGGGCACAGCCCCAGCATTTT. This translates into CASSQDPGAQPQHF.

There are a few counts of this clone. The chain has TRBV10-1 and TRBJ2-2; D is possibly TRBD1 or TRBD2 (6 bases each). V dropped 5 bases and J dropped 6 bases, with 10 bases sitting between them. The CDR3 is made up of 13 amino acids. Per the germline V gene, CDR1 is WNHNN and CDR2 is SYGVQD (reference sequence). CDR3 DNA: TGCGCCAGCAGTACGGGGGCCGCCGGGGAGCTGTTTTTT. Translation: CASSTGAAGELFF.

This clone came up a few times. This chain uses TRBV7-9 with TRBJ1-1; D is uncertain. The CDR3 consists of 11 residues. Germline assignment: CDR1 SEHNR and CDR2 FQNEAQ (reference sequence). The ends were cut back, 4 bases at V and 6 bases at J, with 6 bases in the middle. The CDR3 sequence: CASSSPSEAFF. The CDR3 nucleotides are TGTGCCAGCAGCTCCCCGTCTGAAGCTTTCTTT.

The chain combines TRBV7-8 with TRBJ2-7; D gene uncertain. Germline values: CDR1 SGHVS, CDR2 FQNEAQ. Trimming shortened V by 5 bases and J by 2 bases, and 13 bases separated the two germline ends. The CDR3 has 14 residues. The CDR3 region has the DNA TGTGCCAGCAGCGCGACTGGATCTACCTACGAGCAGTACTTC. This gives the protein CASSATGSTYEQYF.

The chain combines TRBV5-1 with TRBJ2-7, with 13 bases lining up with TRBD2. The CDR3 length is 13 residues. With 7 bases clipped from V and 4 bases from J, the junction kept 2 bases outside the gene matches. In germline, CDR1 is SGHRS, CDR2 YFSETQ. The CDR3 is CASRTSGGYEQYF. CDR3 DNA: TGCGCCAGCCGGACTAGCGGGGGTTACGAGCAGTACTTC.

The V and J genes are TRBV14 and TRBJ1-2; D unresolved. The CDR3 loop spans 13 amino acids. The germline V gene has CDR1 SGHDN and CDR2 FVKESK. V lost 3 bases and J lost 4, with 9 bases in between. The CDR3 DNA follows: TGTGCCAGCAGCCAGTGGGAGGGCTATGGCTACACCTTC. This gives the protein CASSQWEGYGYTF.

This clone was seen only a few times. This chain links TRBV30 with TRBJ1-5; no definite D call. Germline V gene lookup returns CDR1 GTSNPN and CDR2 SVGIG (reference sequence). The CDR3 sequence is 14 residues long. V gave up 3 bases and J gave up 5 bases, with 14 bases separating them. CDR3 coding DNA: TGTGCCTGGAGCGGGTCCAGGCCCCATCAGCCCCAGCATTTT. Amino acid sequence: CAWSGSRPHQPQHF.

The chain uses TRBV30 and TRBJ1-1, with D tentatively TRBD1 (6 bases). Germline CDR1 is GTSNPN and CDR2 is SVGIG (reference sequence). Trimming pared 2 bases from V and 7 bases from J, leaving 11 bases between. This CDR3 spans 12 amino acids. This CDR3 is CAWSWGASEAFF. Here the CDR3 DNA reads TGTGCCTGGAGTTGGGGGGCCAGTGAAGCTTTCTTT.